A single sample is the source of the 9 T cell receptor beta chains below, sequenced in a study of blood T cell repertoires in COVID-19. The data were produced by immunoSEQ multiplex PCR, yet TCRdb's version contains in-frame clones alone and is incomplete. The sample holds approximately 40,000 clones, about 88% seen once. The sample consisted of peripheral blood. Receptors were obtained from a human donor in a cohort sampled during active COVID-19.

The chain couples TRBV5-8 to TRBJ2-3; TRBD1 agrees at 7 bases. With 0 bases clipped from V and 5 bases from J, the junction kept 0 bases outside the gene matches. In germline, CDR1 is SGHTS, CDR2 YDEGEE. The CDR3 is 13 amino acids. The CDR3 spells CASSLDRGDTQYF. The CDR3 nucleotides are TGTGCCAGCAGCTTGGACAGGGGAGATACGCAGTATTTT.

The rearrangement links TRBV6-5 to TRBJ1-2, with 7 bases aligning to TRBD1. The CDR3 runs 14 residues. In germline, CDR1 is MNHEY, CDR2 SVGAGI. After removal of 4 bases from V and 5 bases from J, the junction contained 7 bases not matched to a gene. The CDR3 reads CASSLDREGYGYTF. DNA of the CDR3: TGTGCCAGCAGTTTAGACAGGGAAGGGTATGGCTACACCTTC.

The rearrangement links TRBV24-1 to TRBJ2-7; 7 bases align to TRBD1. From germline, CDR1 is KGHDR and CDR2 SFDVKD. The CDR3 extends over 20 amino acids. Trimming cost V 5 bases and J 5 bases; bases outside gene matches: 26. CDR3 nucleotides: TGTGCCACCAGTGGACGGCTTTACAGGGGCAAACCGGCCCCGGACAACGAGCAGTACTTC. It yields the protein CATSGRLYRGKPAPDNEQYF.

The chain has TRBV11-2 and TRBJ1-4; D is possibly TRBD1 (5 bases). Germline-derived CDR1 and CDR2 are SGHAT and FQNNGV. The CDR3 has 13 amino acids. The V gene lost 5 bases and the J gene lost 8 bases, with 12 bases spanning the gap. CDR3 in DNA: TGTGCCAGCAGCCGGGGGGTTGGGGAAAAACTGTTTTTT. Protein: CASSRGVGEKLFF.

This chain links TRBV18 with TRBJ2-5; 8 bases align to TRBD1. CDR3 length equals 14 residues. Germline CDR1 is KGHSH and CDR2 is LQKENI. Trimming removed 6 bases from V and 4 bases from J; junction bases left unmatched: 7. As DNA, the CDR3 is TGTGCCAGCTCGGCCGGGACAGGTGGAGAGACCCAGTACTTC. Protein: CASSAGTGGETQYF. The whole variable domain, filled in from reference TRBV18 and TRBJ2-5, reads NAGVMQNPRHLVRRRGQEARLRCSPMKGHSHVYWYRQLPEEGLKFMVYLQKENIIDESGMPKERFSAEFPKEGPSILRIQQVVRGDSAAYFCASSAGTGGETQYFGPGTRLLVL.

A few counts support this clone. The chain carries TRBV2 and TRBJ1-3; TRBD1 agrees at 9 bases. Trimming took 6 bases from V and 3 from J; bases not matched to a gene: 9. Germline CDR1 and CDR2: SNHLY and FYNNEI. The CDR3 has 16 amino acids. The CDR3 bases are TGTGCCAGCAGCTATACAGGGGGCTCCGATGGAAACACCATATATTTT. Its protein is CASSYTGGSDGNTIYF.

The chain carries TRBV28 and TRBJ1-4; D may be TRBD1 (5 bases). Per the germline V gene, CDR1 is MDHEN and CDR2 is SYDVKM. The CDR3 has 16 amino acids. V lost 6 bases, J lost 0 bases, and 14 bases lay in between. CDR3 bases: TGTGCCAGCAGCTCCTACTCAGGGTCAACTAATGAAAAACTGTTTTTT. Its protein product is CASSSYSGSTNEKLFF. The whole variable domain, remainder taken from reference TRBV28 and TRBJ1-4, is DVKVTQSSRYLVKRTGEKVFLECVQDMDHENMFWYRQDPGLGLRLIYFSYDVKMKEKGDIPEGYSVSREKKERFSLILESASTNQTSMYLCASSSYSGSTNEKLFFGSGTQLSVL.

The rearrangement uses TRBV11-2 and TRBJ2-2; D not certain. With 5 bases removed from V and 0 bases from J, the gap between germline ends came to 19 bases. Germline CDR1 reads SGHAT; CDR2 reads FQNNGV. The CDR3 is made up of 18 amino acids. CDR3 loop: CASSPYLPISPNTGELFF. The CDR3 nucleotides are TGTGCCAGCAGCCCCTATCTCCCAATATCCCCGAACACCGGGGAGCTGTTTTTT.

The chain has TRBV30 and TRBJ2-3, with 14 bases matching TRBD2. This CDR3 is 18 amino acids long. CDR1 and CDR2 from the germline V gene are GTSNPN and SVGIG (reference sequence). Trimming at V came to 2 bases and at J to 2 bases, leaving 9 bases not matched to a gene. CDR3 DNA sequence: TGTGCCTGGAGTCAGTGGGGACTAGCGGGGGAGCACACAGATACGCAGTATTTT. Protein: CAWSQWGLAGEHTDTQYF.